What follows are 6 T cell receptor beta chains derived from one specimen sequenced in a study of regulatory T cells in long-lasting Graves disease. Time point here: persistent/refractory GD, antithyroid drugs over 5 years with positive TRAb. RNA from PBMCs was the source of the TCR library. Construction of the TCR beta libraries employed iRepertoire HTBI primers in conjunction with Arm-PCR of CDR3 regions. TCRdb re-analysed the multiplex PCR reads in MiXCR, keeping a single row per CDR3 protein. The sample shows some 370,000 distinct CDR3 sequences, approximately 23% of them seen only once. The sample consisted of peripheral blood mononuclear cells (PBMCs), taken when the disease was refractory, from a patient treated with antithyroid drugs. The source of these receptors is a woman aged 40 to 55 with Graves disease.

V gene TRBV2 combines with J gene TRBJ2-3, with D hard to call. The CDR3 is made up of 15 amino acids. Germline V gives CDR1 SNHLY, CDR2 FYNNEI. V gave up 2 bases and J gave up 0 bases, with 9 bases separating them. The CDR3 nucleotides read TGTGCCAGCAGTGAACTTGGTGGAAGCACAGATACGCAGTATTTT. It is translated as CASSELGGSTDTQYF.

The V call is TRBV11-2, the J call TRBJ1-1, with TRBD1 matching 9 bases. The germline CDR1 and CDR2 sequences are SGHAT and FQNNGV. The CDR3 totals 12 residues. V lost 1 base to trimming and J lost 11 bases; unmatched junction nucleotides: 2. CDR3 in amino acids: CASSLVQGAAFF. The CDR3 DNA follows: TGTGCCAGCAGCTTAGTACAGGGGGCTGCTTTCTTT.

The chain employs TRBV11-2 and TRBJ2-1; 7 nucleotides line up with TRBD2. The germline CDR1 and CDR2 sequences are SGHAT and FQNNGV. Trimming removed 5 bases from V and 4 bases from J; junction bases left unmatched: 14. This CDR3 is 17 amino acids long. The CDR3 here is CASSILREVKGYNEQFF. The CDR3 DNA reads as TGTGCCAGCAGCATATTACGGGAGGTAAAGGGGTACAATGAGCAGTTCTTC.

For this clonotype: A much larger clone lies one base from this, so it may be a read error. V usage is TRBV6-2 or TRBV6-3 and J usage is TRBJ1-2; possible D gene TRBD1, 5 bases. Germline V gene lookup returns CDR1 MNHEY and CDR2 SVGEGT. The CDR3 extends over 14 amino acids. Trimming stripped 2 bases from V and 2 bases from J, with 9 bases between. The CDR3 reads CASSYGGENYGYTF. For the CDR3, the DNA is TGTGCCAGCAGTTACGGGGGGGAAAACTATGGCTACACCTTC.

CDR3 DNA: TGCAGTGCCTCCTGGGACAGGAGATACGAGCAGTACTTC. Residues: CSASWDRRYEQYF. The chain carries TRBV20-1 and TRBJ2-7, with 8 bases aligning to TRBD1. The V gene's germline CDR1 is DFQATT and CDR2 SNEGSKA (reference sequence). CDR3 size: 13 residues. V lost 6 bases, J lost 4 bases, and 8 bases stayed unmatched.

This clonotype was detected many times. The chain joins TRBV28 to TRBJ2-7; D may be TRBD1 (5 bases). CDR1 is MDHEN and CDR2 is SYDVKM in the germline V gene. There are 16 residues in the CDR3. V was cut by 6 bases and J by 0 bases, with 18 bases left in between. For the CDR3, the DNA is TGTGCCAGCAGGAACCCCCAGGGAAGTAGCTCCTACGAGCAGTACTTC. This sequence encodes CASRNPQGSSSYEQYF.